This T cell receptor beta chain comes out of a study of blood T cell repertoires in COVID-19. Followed longitudinally, the Seattle patients had been enrolled during active infection. The CDR3 spans 15 residues. Trimming took 0 bases from V and 3 from J; bases not matched to a gene: 4. CDR1 is SGHTS, CDR2 YDEGEE, per germline. Original processing notes: Estimation of nucleated cell counts was performed using reference gene primer amplification. The table came from immunoSEQ multiplex PCR; TCRdb's copy has only in-frame clones and leaves some out. Clone size and V and J calls were adopted from that table, with D and trimming inferred from the DNA. The repertoire has 200,000 to 250,000 clones, around four fifths of them found once; the top ten carry less than 9.5%.

The V and J genes are TRBV5-8 and TRBJ2-5; 8 bases fit TRBD1. Sequenced material: peripheral blood. The TCR comes from a woman at least 80 years old with COVID-19, enrolled during active disease. The CDR3: CASSLAETGEETQYF. CDR3 coding DNA: TGTGCCAGCAGCTTGGCTGAGACAGGGGAAGAGACCCAGTACTTC. Combining the CDR3 with reference TRBV5-8 and TRBJ2-5 gives the whole variable domain EAGVTQSPTHLIKTRGQQATLRCSPISGHTSVYWYQQALGLGLQFLLWYDEGEERNRGNFPPRFSGRQFPNYSSELNVNALELEDSALYLCASSLAETGEETQYFGPGTRLLVL.